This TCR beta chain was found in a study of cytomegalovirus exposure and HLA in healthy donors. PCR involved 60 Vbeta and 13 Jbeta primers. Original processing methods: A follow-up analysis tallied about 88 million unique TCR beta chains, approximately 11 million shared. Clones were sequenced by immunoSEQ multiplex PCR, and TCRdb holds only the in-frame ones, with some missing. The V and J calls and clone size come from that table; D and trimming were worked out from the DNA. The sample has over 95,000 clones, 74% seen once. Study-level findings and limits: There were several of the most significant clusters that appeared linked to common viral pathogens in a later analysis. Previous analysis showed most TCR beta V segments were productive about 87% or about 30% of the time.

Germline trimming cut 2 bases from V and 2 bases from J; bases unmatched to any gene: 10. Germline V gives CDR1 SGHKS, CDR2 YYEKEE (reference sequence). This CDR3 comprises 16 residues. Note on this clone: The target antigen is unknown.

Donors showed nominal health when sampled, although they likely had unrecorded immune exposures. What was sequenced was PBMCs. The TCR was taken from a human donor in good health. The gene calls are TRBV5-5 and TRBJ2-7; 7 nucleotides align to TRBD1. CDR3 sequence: CASSFTGDPATYEQYF. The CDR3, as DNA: TGTGCCAGCAGCTTTACAGGGGACCCTGCTACCTACGAGCAGTACTTC.